The sequence of this T cell receptor (beta chain) was determined in a study of low-dose radiotherapy and immunotherapy resistance in tumors. Study-wide background: 1 Gy per fraction was delivered to Cohort 2 every two weeks, for 13 Gy total over 26 weeks.

All of the donors were given nivolumab, ipilimumab, aspirin, low-dose cyclophosphamide and low-dose radiotherapy as part of RACIN, a single-arm trial. Covering alpha and beta chains, TRAV- and TRBV-specific primers were used for the first-strand cDNA. Both a constant-region primer and a V-primer adapter served to amplify TCRs across 15 to 25 PCR cycles. TCRdb fed the reads into MiXCR, producing one record per CDR3 protein. The sample lists about 6,800 distinct CDR3 sequences, 84% occurring once. The V gene's germline CDR1 is MNHEY and CDR2 SVGEGT. Trimming cost V 6 bases and J 5 bases, with 10 bases left between them. There are 13 residues in the CDR3.

The chain carries TRBV6-2 or TRBV6-3 and TRBJ2-2; TRBD2 might be the D (5 bases). This clonotype was sampled from a human donor with advanced metastatic prostate, ovarian, gallbladder or colorectal cancer (not recorded which). This table probably holds off-target reads from a library built for another chain. CDR3: CASRGGETGELFF. CDR3 nucleotide sequence: TGTGCCAGCAGAGGTGGGGAGACCGGGGAGCTGTTTTTT.